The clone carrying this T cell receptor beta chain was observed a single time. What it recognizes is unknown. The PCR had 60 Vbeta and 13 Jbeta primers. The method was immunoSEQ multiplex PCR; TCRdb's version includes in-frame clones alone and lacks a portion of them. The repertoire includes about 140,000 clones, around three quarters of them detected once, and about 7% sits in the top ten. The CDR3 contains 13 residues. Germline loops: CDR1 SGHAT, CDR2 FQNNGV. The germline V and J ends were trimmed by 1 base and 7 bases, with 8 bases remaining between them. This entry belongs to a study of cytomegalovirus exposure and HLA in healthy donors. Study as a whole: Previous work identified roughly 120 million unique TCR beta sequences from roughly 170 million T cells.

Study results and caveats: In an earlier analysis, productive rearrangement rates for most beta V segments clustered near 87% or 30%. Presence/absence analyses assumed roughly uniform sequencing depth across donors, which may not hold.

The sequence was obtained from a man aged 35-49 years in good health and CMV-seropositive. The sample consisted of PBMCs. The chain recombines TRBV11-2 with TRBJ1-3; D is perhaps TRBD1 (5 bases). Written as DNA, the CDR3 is TGTGCCAGCAGCTTAGCGGGGGAGAACACCATATATTTT. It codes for CASSLAGENTIYF.